The 32 T cell receptor beta chains presented below share a single source sample, sequenced in a study of blood T cell repertoires in COVID-19. Profiled with immunoSEQ multiplex PCR; TCRdb holds only in-frame clones, not every one. The data hold 200,000 to 300,000 clones, with approximately 80% observed a single time. The sample consisted of peripheral blood. The receptor set was obtained from a man between 35 and 55 years old who had recovered from COVID-19.

V gene TRBV10-2 combines with J gene TRBJ2-1; no clear D. From germline, CDR1 is WSHSY and CDR2 SAAADI. The CDR3 loop spans 14 amino acids. V was cut by 0 bases and J by 8 bases, with 11 bases left in between. The CDR3 DNA follows: TGCGCCAGCAGTGAGTCGATTCTGGCGGATGAGCAGTTCTTC. Protein: CASSESILADEQFF.

The rearrangement joins TRBV7-2 to TRBJ2-7, with D perhaps matching TRBD1 (6 bases). The CDR3 length is 13 residues. CDR1 and CDR2 from the germline V gene are SGHTA and FQGNSA. Trimming took 1 base from V and 7 from J, leaving 11 bases between them. The CDR3 DNA follows: TGTGCCAGCAGCTTAGACACCGGACAGGAGCAGTACTTC. Translating it yields CASSLDTGQEQYF.

The table lists this clone with a count of one. V usage is TRBV5-1 and J usage is TRBJ2-3, with 7 bases aligning to TRBD2. Losses at the gene ends were 4 bases for V and 2 bases for J; bases not matched to a gene: 7. CDR1 is SGHRS and CDR2 is YFSETQ in the germline V gene. The CDR3 has 15 amino acids. CDR3 in DNA: TGCGCCAGCAGCCCCCCCCGGGGGGACACAGATACGCAGTATTTT. Its protein is CASSPPRGDTDTQYF.

The chain joins TRBV6-1 to TRBJ1-6; D gene uncertain. There are 15 residues in the CDR3. The ends were cut back, 1 base at V and 10 bases at J, with 14 bases in the middle. Looked up from germline, CDR1 is MNHNS and CDR2 is SASEGT. The DNA of the CDR3 is TGTGCCAGCAGTGAAGTAGTCAGCGGGGAATCACCCCTCCACTTT. Protein product: CASSEVVSGESPLHF.

This chain links TRBV27 with TRBJ1-4, with 7 bases matching TRBD1. The germline V gene encodes CDR1 MNHEY and CDR2 SMNVEV (reference sequence). The CDR3 runs 14 residues. Losses at the gene ends were 4 bases for V and 4 bases for J; bases not matched to a gene: 3. This CDR3 reads CASSYRGFNEKLFF. CDR3 DNA: TGTGCCAGCAGTTACAGGGGATTTAATGAAAAACTGTTTTTT.

The chain links TRBV14 to TRBJ2-5, with D tentatively TRBD2 (5 bases). Trimming removed 3 bases from V and 0 bases from J, with 17 bases in between. The CDR3 length is 17 residues. Germline V gene lookup returns CDR1 SGHDN and CDR2 FVKESK. CDR3 in amino acids: CASSHPTSRNYQETQYF. The CDR3 DNA follows: TGTGCCAGCAGCCATCCTACTAGTCGAAACTACCAAGAGACCCAGTACTTC.

This chain's CDR3 is CASSVEPGDQAFF. The CDR3 bases are TGTGCCAGCAGCGTAGAGCCAGGGGACCAAGCTTTCTTT. This chain connects TRBV9 to TRBJ1-1; maybe TRBD1 (6 bases). Trimming shortened V by 0 bases and J by 9 bases, and 12 bases separated the two germline ends. CDR1 is SGDLS and CDR2 is YYNGEE in the germline V gene. The CDR3 is 13 amino acids.

The chain recombines TRBV4-1 with TRBJ1-2; D is undetermined. The CDR3 sequence is 12 residues long. Germline V gives CDR1 MGHRA, CDR2 YSYEKL. V was pared by 10 bases and J by 2 bases, with 11 bases between. The CDR3 DNA follows: TGCGCCACCATGGCACGAAACTATGGCTACACCTTC. It translates to CATMARNYGYTF.

The J gene is TRBJ1-1, the V gene TRBV19; D uncertain. V was pared by 3 bases and J by 1 base, with 9 bases between. In germline, CDR1 is LNHDA, CDR2 SQIVND (reference sequence). The CDR3 contains 14 residues. The CDR3 loop is CASSMAGPNTEAFF. In DNA form, the CDR3 reads TGTGCCAGTAGTATGGCGGGCCCGAACACTGAAGCTTTCTTT. Complete variable domain (other parts from reference TRBV19 and TRBJ1-1): DGGITQSPKYLFRKEGQNVTLSCEQNLNHDAMYWYRQDPGQGLRLIYYSQIVNDFQKGDIAEGYSVSREKKESFPLTVTSAQKNPTAFYLCASSMAGPNTEAFFGQGTRLTVV.

The chain carries TRBV2 and TRBJ1-3; the D gene is possibly TRBD1 (6 bases). V was trimmed by 4 bases and J by 4 bases, leaving 11 bases between them. The germline V gene has CDR1 SNHLY and CDR2 FYNNEI. The CDR3 runs to 14 residues. The CDR3 sequence: CASSVQGMGNTIYF. The DNA of the CDR3 is TGTGCCAGCAGTGTTCAGGGGATGGGAAACACCATATATTTT. The full variable domain, with the rest looked up from reference TRBV2 and TRBJ1-3, is EPEVTQTPSHQVTQMGQEVILRCVPISNHLYFYWYRQILGQKVEFLVSFYNNEISEKSEIFDDQFSVERPDGSNFTLKIRSTKLEDSAMYFCASSVQGMGNTIYFGEGSWLTVV.

A word on this clone: This same CDR3 is encoded by further DNA sequences in the sample. This chain connects TRBV5-1 to TRBJ1-1; 8 nucleotides line up with TRBD1. The length of the CDR3 is 14 residues. V lost 1 base and J lost 4; bases outside the gene matches: 3. Germline CDR1 is SGHRS and CDR2 is YFSETQ. As DNA, the CDR3 is TGCGCCAGCAGCTTGCAGGGGGCTGGCACTGAAGCTTTCTTT. This translates into CASSLQGAGTEAFF.

The V and J genes are TRBV6-2 or TRBV6-3 and TRBJ2-7, with no clear D. The CDR3 contains 14 residues. V was cut by 0 bases and J by 7 bases, with 13 bases left in between. Germline V gene lookup returns CDR1 MNHEY and CDR2 SVGEGT. CDR3 nucleotides: TGTGCCAGCAGTTACTCGAAGTTCTCCGGGGAGCAGTACTTC. Its protein product is CASSYSKFSGEQYF.

This clone was detected only once. The rearrangement joins TRBV10-1 to TRBJ1-1; maybe TRBD1 (6 bases). The germline V gene encodes CDR1 WNHNN and CDR2 SYGVQD (reference sequence). The CDR3 consists of 12 residues. V lost 3 bases and J 10 bases, leaving 12 bases between the germline ends. CDR3 loop: CASSDSDSTAFF. The CDR3 nucleotides are TGCGCCAGCAGTGACTCGGACAGTACAGCTTTCTTT.

The J gene is TRBJ2-7, the V gene TRBV18; 7 bases fit TRBD2. The CDR3 loop spans 16 amino acids. Germline V lookup: CDR1 KGHSH, CDR2 LQKENI. V was clipped by 0 bases and J by 2 bases; unmatched bases: 7. CDR3 protein: CASSPPGREDAYEQYF. As DNA, the CDR3 is TGTGCCAGCTCACCACCAGGGAGGGAGGATGCCTACGAGCAGTACTTC.

This chain connects TRBV27 to TRBJ1-2; 8 positions agree with TRBD1. From germline, CDR1 is MNHEY and CDR2 SMNVEV (reference sequence). V dropped 7 bases and J dropped 2; count of bases not matched to a gene: 6. The CDR3 is 14 residues long. CDR3 bases: TGTGCCAGCAAAACCCGACAGGGGAACTATGGCTACACCTTC. It codes for CASKTRQGNYGYTF.

The V and J genes are TRBV19 and TRBJ1-2; maybe TRBD1 (6 bases). Germline V gene data show CDR1 as LNHDA and CDR2 as SQIVND (reference sequence). Trimming took off 3 bases at V and 0 bases at J, with 11 bases between the two ends. This CDR3 spans 15 amino acids. This CDR3 is CASSIPPGANYGYTF. CDR3 sequence (DNA): TGTGCCAGTAGTATTCCGCCAGGGGCTAACTATGGCTACACCTTC. Based on the CDR3 plus reference TRBV19 and TRBJ1-2, the full variable domain is DGGITQSPKYLFRKEGQNVTLSCEQNLNHDAMYWYRQDPGQGLRLIYYSQIVNDFQKGDIAEGYSVSREKKESFPLTVTSAQKNPTAFYLCASSIPPGANYGYTFGSGTRLTVV.

The V and J genes are TRBV7-2 and TRBJ2-1; 11 bases line up with TRBD1. Trimming took 4 bases from V and 6 from J; bases not matched to a gene: 5. CDR1 is SGHTA, CDR2 FQGNSA, per germline. The CDR3 covers 15 residues. This CDR3 reads CASSSRGTGGNEQFF. CDR3 in DNA: TGTGCCAGCAGCTCCCGGGGGACAGGGGGCAATGAGCAGTTCTTC.

V and J are TRBV11-3 and TRBJ2-1; 7 positions match TRBD2. J gave up 8 bases and V 8 bases, and 6 bases lay outside the gene matches. The CDR3 is 12 residues long. CDR1 and CDR2 from the germline V gene are SGHNT and YENEEA. CDR3 region: CASREVVHEQFF. CDR3 DNA sequence: TGTGCCAGCCGGGAGGTGGTGCATGAGCAGTTCTTC.

The chain carries TRBV10-3 and TRBJ2-7; 9 bases agree with TRBD2. CDR1 ENHRY and CDR2 SYGVKD come from the germline V gene. V gave up 2 bases and J gave up 1 base; unmatched junction bases: 6. The CDR3 consists of 16 residues. CDR3: CAISEVRGLASYEQYF. CDR3 DNA sequence: TGTGCCATCAGTGAGGTCCGCGGACTAGCGTCCTACGAGCAGTACTTC.

This chain connects TRBV7-2 to TRBJ1-6; D is ambiguous. Trimming stripped 1 base from V and 7 bases from J, with 5 bases between. Germline loops: CDR1 SGHTA, CDR2 FQGNSA. The CDR3 extends over 13 amino acids. The CDR3 sequence is CASSLVGNSPLHF. CDR3 nucleotides: TGTGCCAGCAGCTTAGTGGGCAATTCACCCCTCCACTTT.

This chain uses TRBV3-1 (or the pseudogene TRBV3-2) with TRBJ1-5; the D gene is possibly TRBD1 (5 bases). The CDR3 is 15 residues long. CDR1 and CDR2 (germline): LGHDT, YNNKEL (reference sequence). Deletions cut 1 base from V and 7 bases from J, with 14 bases between. CDR3 in DNA: TGTGCCAGCAGCCAAGCCCCAGGGATCGGGCAGCCCCAGCATTTT. Its protein product is CASSQAPGIGQPQHF.

V usage is TRBV5-1 and J usage is TRBJ1-3; D not certain. Germline CDR1 and CDR2: SGHRS and YFSETQ. Between the trimmed V and J ends, which lost 0 bases and 3 bases, there was a span of 10 bases. The CDR3 is made up of 15 amino acids. The CDR3 coding sequence is TGCGCCAGCAGCTTGGGGAGCACGGATGGAAACACCATATATTTT. Translating it yields CASSLGSTDGNTIYF. Supplemented by reference TRBV5-1 and TRBJ1-3, the full variable domain reads KAGVTQTPRYLIKTRGQQVTLSCSPISGHRSVSWYQQTPGQGLQFLFEYFSETQRNKGNFPGRFSGRQFSNSRSEMNVSTLELGDSALYLCASSLGSTDGNTIYFGEGSWLTVV.

Here the CDR3 reads CASSIVRGQDYGYTF. The DNA for the CDR3 is TGTGCCAGTAGTATAGTTAGGGGGCAAGACTATGGCTACACCTTC. The chain carries TRBV19 and TRBJ1-2; 7 bases fit TRBD1. Germline assignment: CDR1 LNHDA and CDR2 SQIVND (reference sequence). This CDR3 region has 15 residues. J was trimmed by 3 bases and V by 1 base; bases with no gene match: 5.

To note about this clone: A junction end diverges from the germline sequence, so it may reflect a read error. V usage is TRBV24-1 and J usage is TRBJ2-7; the match to TRBD1 covers 7 bases. The CDR3 extends over 15 amino acids. Germline V lookup: CDR1 KGHDR, CDR2 SFDVKD. CDR3 bases: TGTGCCACCAGCGATTCTCGGGACAGCTCCTACGAGCAGTACTTC. Translated: CATSDSRDSSYEQYF.

The chain links TRBV19 to TRBJ2-3; D may be TRBD1 (6 bases). Trimming took 7 bases from V and 6 from J, leaving 17 bases between them. This CDR3 has 14 amino acids. CDR1 is LNHDA, CDR2 SQIVND, per germline (reference sequence). The CDR3 reads CASMPTGQIDTQYF. CDR3 sequence (DNA): TGTGCCAGTATGCCGACAGGTCAAATCGATACGCAGTATTTT.

The chain recombines TRBV24-1 with TRBJ2-1, with 12 positions matching TRBD2. Germline trimming cut 4 bases from V and 6 bases from J; bases unmatched to any gene: 6. Germline loops: CDR1 KGHDR, CDR2 SFDVKD. The CDR3 has 16 residues. CDR3 DNA sequence: TGTGCCACCAGTGACCAGACTAGCGGGAGTCCCAATGAGCAGTTCTTC. This encodes CATSDQTSGSPNEQFF.

The chain links TRBV7-2 to TRBJ1-2; unclear D gene. The length of the CDR3 is 16 residues. Per the germline V gene, CDR1 is SGHTA and CDR2 is FQGNSA. Trimming shortened V by 1 base and J by 0 bases, and 12 bases separated the two germline ends. The CDR3, as DNA: TGTGCCAGCAGCTTAGTAGCGACTCAGGCTAACTATGGCTACACCTTC. This gives the protein CASSLVATQANYGYTF.

The chain carries TRBV15 and TRBJ2-7; 7 positions agree with TRBD2. Germline values: CDR1 LNHNV, CDR2 YYDKDF (reference sequence). The CDR3 sequence is 17 residues long. J lost 7 bases, V lost 4 bases, and 19 bases had no gene match. The CDR3 is CATSNPRAGRFFAEQYF. The CDR3 bases are TGTGCCACCAGCAACCCTAGAGCGGGGCGATTCTTTGCGGAGCAGTACTTC.

V usage is TRBV30 and J usage is TRBJ2-5; 9 bases are a match to TRBD1. V was clipped by 7 bases and J by 5 bases; unmatched bases: 8. Germline assignment: CDR1 GTSNPN and CDR2 SVGIG (reference sequence). The CDR3 extends over 13 amino acids. CDR3 residues: CASSNRGRETQYF. In DNA, the CDR3 is TGTGCCTCCTCCAACAGGGGGCGGGAGACCCAGTACTTC.

The chain combines TRBV5-1 with TRBJ1-1; maybe TRBD1 (6 bases). Germline-derived CDR1 and CDR2 are SGHRS and YFSETQ. Trimming took off 8 bases at V and 1 base at J, with 12 bases between the two ends. The CDR3 runs to 13 residues. CDR3 bases: TGCGCCAGTCAATACAGGGAGAACACTGAAGCTTTCTTT. It specifies CASQYRENTEAFF. The full variable domain, rest sourced from reference TRBV5-1 and TRBJ1-1, is KAGVTQTPRYLIKTRGQQVTLSCSPISGHRSVSWYQQTPGQGLQFLFEYFSETQRNKGNFPGRFSGRQFSNSRSEMNVSTLELGDSALYLCASQYRENTEAFFGQGTRLTVV.

The genes are TRBV5-6 and TRBJ1-6; TRBD1 is a possible D gene (5 bases). The CDR3 spans 14 residues. V dropped 2 bases and J dropped 10 bases, with 13 bases sitting between them. Germline assignment: CDR1 SGHDT and CDR2 YYEEEE. CDR3 sequence (DNA): TGTGCCAGCAGCTTCGCCAGGGTACTATCACCCCTCCACTTT. Protein: CASSFARVLSPLHF.

The V call is TRBV7-9, the J call TRBJ2-2; the match to TRBD2 covers 10 bases. Germline lookup yields CDR1 SEHNR and CDR2 FQNEAQ (reference sequence). This CDR3 contains 16 residues. J gave up 5 bases and V 4 bases, and 7 bases lay outside the gene matches. In DNA form, the CDR3 reads TGTGCCAGCAGCTCGGGGACTAGCGTACTTACCGGGGAGCTGTTTTTT. It encodes CASSSGTSVLTGELFF.